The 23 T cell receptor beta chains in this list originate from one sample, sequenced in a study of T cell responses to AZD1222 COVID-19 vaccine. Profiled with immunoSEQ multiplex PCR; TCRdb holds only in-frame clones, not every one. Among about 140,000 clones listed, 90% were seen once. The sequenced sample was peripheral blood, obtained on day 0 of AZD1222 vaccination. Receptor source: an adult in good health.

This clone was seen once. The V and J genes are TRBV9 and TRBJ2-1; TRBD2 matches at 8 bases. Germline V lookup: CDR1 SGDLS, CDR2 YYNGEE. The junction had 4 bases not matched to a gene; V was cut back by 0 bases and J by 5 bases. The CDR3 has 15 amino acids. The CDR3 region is CASSVDRGGHNEQFF. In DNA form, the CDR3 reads TGTGCCAGCAGCGTAGACCGGGGGGGGCACAATGAGCAGTTCTTC. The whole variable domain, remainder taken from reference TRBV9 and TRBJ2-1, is DSGVTQTPKHLITATGQRVTLRCSPRSGDLSVYWYQQSLDQGLQFLIQYYNGEERAKGNILERFSAQQFPDLHSELNLSSLELGDSALYFCASSVDRGGHNEQFFGPGTRLTVL.

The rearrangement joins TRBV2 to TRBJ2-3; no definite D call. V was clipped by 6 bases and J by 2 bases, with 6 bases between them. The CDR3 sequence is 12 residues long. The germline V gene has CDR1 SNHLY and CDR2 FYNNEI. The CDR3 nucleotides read TGTGCCAGCAGGGGCACCACAGATACGCAGTATTTT. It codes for CASRGTTDTQYF.

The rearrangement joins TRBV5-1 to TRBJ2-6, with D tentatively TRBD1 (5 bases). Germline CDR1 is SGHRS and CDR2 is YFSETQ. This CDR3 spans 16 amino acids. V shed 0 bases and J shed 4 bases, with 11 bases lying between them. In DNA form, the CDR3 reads TGCGCCAGCAGCTTGGGAGCAGGGTCCGGGGCCAACGTCCTGACTTTC. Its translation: CASSLGAGSGANVLTF.

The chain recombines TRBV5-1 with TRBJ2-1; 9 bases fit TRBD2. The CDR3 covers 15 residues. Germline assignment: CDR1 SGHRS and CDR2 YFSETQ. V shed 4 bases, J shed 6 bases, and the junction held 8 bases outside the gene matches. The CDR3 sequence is CASSLARTSANEQFF. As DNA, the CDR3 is TGCGCCAGCAGCCTCGCCCGGACTAGCGCCAATGAGCAGTTCTTC.

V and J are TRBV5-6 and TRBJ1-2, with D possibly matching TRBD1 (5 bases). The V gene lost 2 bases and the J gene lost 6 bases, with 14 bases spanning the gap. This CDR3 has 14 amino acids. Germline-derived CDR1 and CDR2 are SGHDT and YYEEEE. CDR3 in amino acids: CASSLGARRDGYTF. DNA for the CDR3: TGTGCCAGCAGCTTAGGGGCGCGTAGAGATGGCTACACCTTC.

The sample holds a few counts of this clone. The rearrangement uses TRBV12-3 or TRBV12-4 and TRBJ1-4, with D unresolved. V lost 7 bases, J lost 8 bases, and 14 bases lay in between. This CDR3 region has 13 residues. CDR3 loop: CASNSPGGEKLFF. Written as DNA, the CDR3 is TGTGCCAGCAACTCACCCGGCGGGGAAAAACTGTTTTTT.

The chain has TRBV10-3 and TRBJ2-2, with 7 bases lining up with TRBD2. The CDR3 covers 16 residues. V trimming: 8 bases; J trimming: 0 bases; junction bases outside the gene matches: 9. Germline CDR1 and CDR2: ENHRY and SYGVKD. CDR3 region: CAILSASGANTGELFF. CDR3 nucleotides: TGTGCCATCCTCAGCGCCAGCGGGGCGAACACCGGGGAGCTGTTTTTT.

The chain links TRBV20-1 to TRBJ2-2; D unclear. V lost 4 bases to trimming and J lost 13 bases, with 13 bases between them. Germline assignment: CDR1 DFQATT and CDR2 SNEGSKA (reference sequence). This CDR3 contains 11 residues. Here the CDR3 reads CSAKLTNGLFF. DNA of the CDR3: TGCAGTGCTAAACTGACAAATGGGCTGTTTTTT.

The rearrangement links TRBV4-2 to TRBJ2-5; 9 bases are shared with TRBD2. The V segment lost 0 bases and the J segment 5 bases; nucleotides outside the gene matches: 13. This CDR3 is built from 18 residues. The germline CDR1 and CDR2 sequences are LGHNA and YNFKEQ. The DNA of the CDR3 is TGTGCCAGCAGCCAAGATTCCCGGTCTAGCGGGGTGCGGGAGACCCAGTACTTC. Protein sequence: CASSQDSRSSGVRETQYF.

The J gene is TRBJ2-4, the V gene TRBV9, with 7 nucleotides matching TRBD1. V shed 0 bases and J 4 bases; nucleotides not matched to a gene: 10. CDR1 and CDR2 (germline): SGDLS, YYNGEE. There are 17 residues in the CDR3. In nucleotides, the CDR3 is TGTGCCAGCAGCGTAGCCCCTTCCACAGGGGCAAAAAACATTCAGTACTTC. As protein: CASSVAPSTGAKNIQYF.

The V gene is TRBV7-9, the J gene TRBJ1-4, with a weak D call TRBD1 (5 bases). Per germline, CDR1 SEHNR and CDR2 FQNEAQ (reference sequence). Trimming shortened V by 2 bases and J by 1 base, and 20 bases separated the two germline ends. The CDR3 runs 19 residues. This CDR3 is CASSLSLAGTGRTNEKLFF. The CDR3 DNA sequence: TGTGCCAGCAGCTTATCCCTGGCGGGAACAGGACGAACTAATGAAAAACTGTTTTTT.

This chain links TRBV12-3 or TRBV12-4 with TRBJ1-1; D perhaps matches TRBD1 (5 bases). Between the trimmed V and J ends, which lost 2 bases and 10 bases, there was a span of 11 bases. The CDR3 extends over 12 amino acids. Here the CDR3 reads CASSLYRDGAFF. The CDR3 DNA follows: TGTGCCAGCAGTTTATATCGGGACGGAGCTTTCTTT.

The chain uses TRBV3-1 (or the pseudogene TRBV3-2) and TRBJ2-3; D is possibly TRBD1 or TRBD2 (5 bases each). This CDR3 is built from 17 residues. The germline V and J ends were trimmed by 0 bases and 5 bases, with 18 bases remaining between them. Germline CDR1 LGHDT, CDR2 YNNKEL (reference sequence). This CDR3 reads CASSQDFGARVIDTQYF. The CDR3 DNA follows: TGTGCCAGCAGCCAAGATTTCGGGGCGCGGGTCATAGATACGCAGTATTTT.

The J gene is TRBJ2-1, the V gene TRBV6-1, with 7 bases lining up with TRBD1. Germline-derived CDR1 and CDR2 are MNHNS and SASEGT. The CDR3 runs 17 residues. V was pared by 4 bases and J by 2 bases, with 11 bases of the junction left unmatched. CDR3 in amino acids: CASSAFDRVPPYNEQFF. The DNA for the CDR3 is TGTGCCAGCAGTGCCTTCGACAGGGTGCCCCCCTACAATGAGCAGTTCTTC.

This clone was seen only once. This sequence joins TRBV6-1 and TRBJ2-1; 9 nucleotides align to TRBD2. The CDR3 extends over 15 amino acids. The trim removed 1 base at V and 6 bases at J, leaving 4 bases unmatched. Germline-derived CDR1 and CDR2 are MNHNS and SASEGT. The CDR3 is CASSEVLAGFNEQFF. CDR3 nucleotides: TGTGCCAGCAGTGAAGTACTAGCGGGCTTCAATGAGCAGTTCTTC.

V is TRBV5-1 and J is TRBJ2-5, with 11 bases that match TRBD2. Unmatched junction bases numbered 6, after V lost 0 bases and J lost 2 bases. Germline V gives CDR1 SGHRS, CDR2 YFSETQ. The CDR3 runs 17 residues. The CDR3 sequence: CASSLVLAGGQQETQYF. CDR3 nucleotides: TGCGCCAGCAGCTTGGTCCTAGCGGGGGGCCAGCAAGAGACCCAGTACTTC.

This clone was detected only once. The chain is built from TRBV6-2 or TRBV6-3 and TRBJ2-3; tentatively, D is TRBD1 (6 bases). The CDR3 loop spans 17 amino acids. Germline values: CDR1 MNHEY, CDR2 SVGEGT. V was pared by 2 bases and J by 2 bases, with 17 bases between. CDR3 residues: CASSYPNVLGATDTQYF. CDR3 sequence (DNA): TGTGCCAGCAGTTACCCCAACGTATTGGGGGCCACAGATACGCAGTATTTT.

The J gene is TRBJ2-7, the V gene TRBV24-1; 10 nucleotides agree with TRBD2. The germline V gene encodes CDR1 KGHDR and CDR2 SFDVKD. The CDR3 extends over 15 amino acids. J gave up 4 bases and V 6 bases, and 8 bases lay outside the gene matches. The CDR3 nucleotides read TGTGCCACCAGTACTAGCGGGACACCGGGGTACGAGCAGTACTTC. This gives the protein CATSTSGTPGYEQYF.

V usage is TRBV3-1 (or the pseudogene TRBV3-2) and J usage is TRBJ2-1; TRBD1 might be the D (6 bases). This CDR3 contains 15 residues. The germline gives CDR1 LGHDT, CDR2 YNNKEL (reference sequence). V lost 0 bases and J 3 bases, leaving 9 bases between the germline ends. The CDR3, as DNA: TGTGCCAGCAGCCAAGACAGGGGAAGCTACAATGAGCAGTTCTTC. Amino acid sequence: CASSQDRGSYNEQFF.

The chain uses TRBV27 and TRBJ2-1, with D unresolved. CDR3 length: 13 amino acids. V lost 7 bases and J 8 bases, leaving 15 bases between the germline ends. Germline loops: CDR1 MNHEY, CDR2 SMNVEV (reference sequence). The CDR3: CASTHSLGHEQFF. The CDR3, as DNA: TGTGCCAGCACCCATTCTTTAGGCCATGAGCAGTTCTTC.

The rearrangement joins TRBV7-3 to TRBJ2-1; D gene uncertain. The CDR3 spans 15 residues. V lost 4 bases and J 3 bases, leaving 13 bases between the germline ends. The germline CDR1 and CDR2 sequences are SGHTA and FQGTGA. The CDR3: CASSSTGGSYNEQFF. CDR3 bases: TGTGCCAGCAGCTCGACGGGCGGAAGCTACAATGAGCAGTTCTTC.

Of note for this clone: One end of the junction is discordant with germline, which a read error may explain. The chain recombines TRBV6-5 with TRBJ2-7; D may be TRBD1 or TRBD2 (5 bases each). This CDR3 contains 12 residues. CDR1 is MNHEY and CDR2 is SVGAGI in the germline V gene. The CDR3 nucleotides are TGTGCCAGCACTATCGAAAGGGGTTACGGGAACTTC. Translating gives CASTIERGYGNF.

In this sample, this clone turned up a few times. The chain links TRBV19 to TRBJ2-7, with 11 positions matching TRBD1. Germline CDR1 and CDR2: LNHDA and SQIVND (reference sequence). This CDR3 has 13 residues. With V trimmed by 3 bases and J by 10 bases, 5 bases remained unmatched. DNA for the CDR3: TGTGCCAGTAGTATCGGGACAGGGGGTCCCCAGTACTTC. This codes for CASSIGTGGPQYF.